The subject of this entry is one T cell receptor beta chain. The target antigen is unknown. Primers: 60 Vbeta forward and 13 Jbeta reverse. The method was immunoSEQ multiplex PCR; TCRdb's version includes in-frame clones alone and lacks a portion of them. The data contain some 160,000 clones, 65% to 85% of them seen just once; the ten biggest clones take up around 2.4%. The sample originates from a study of cytomegalovirus exposure and HLA in healthy donors. General observations from the study: Immune exposure information comprised only CMV serostatus.

The germline gives CDR1 KGHSH, CDR2 LQKENI. Between the trimmed V and J ends, which lost 2 bases and 1 base, there was a span of 6 bases. CDR3 size: 14 residues. This TCR derives from a man aged 55 to 69 in good health and CMV-seronegative. The rearrangement joins TRBV18 to TRBJ1-3; D unclear. The sample consisted of PBMCs. CDR3 nucleotide sequence: TGTGCCAGCTCACCAGCCGAGTCTGGAAACACCATATATTTT. It translates to CASSPAESGNTIYF.